This T cell receptor beta chain was retrieved from a study of cytomegalovirus exposure and HLA in healthy donors. Study in general: The study's early data release held 80 million to 95 million unique TCRs from HLA-typed donors. Regarding the study as a whole: Analyzed later, association rates of TCRs varied across HLA loci, with DRB1 most and HLA-C fewest. What a later analysis reportedly showed was that an Asian-associated ancestry cluster had fewer N-insertions than the approximately 700-donor mean.

As to this clone: Antigen unknown.

The PCR employed 60 Vbeta primers together with 13 Jbeta primers. Sequencing was performed with immunoSEQ multiplex PCR; in TCRdb, only in-frame clones are kept and a portion is missing. This table has approximately 140,000 clones, roughly 79% appearing once. Trimming removed 4 bases from V and 4 bases from J, with 5 bases in between. The CDR3 is 11 residues long. Germline CDR1 is DFQATT and CDR2 is SNEGSKA (reference sequence). This chain uses TRBV20-1 with TRBJ2-4, with no clear D. The specimen was PBMCs. The source of this sequence is a woman aged 45 to 65 in good health and CMV-seronegative. The CDR3 DNA reads as TGCAGTGCTATCCCGAAAAACATTCAGTACTTC. Translating it yields CSAIPKNIQYF.